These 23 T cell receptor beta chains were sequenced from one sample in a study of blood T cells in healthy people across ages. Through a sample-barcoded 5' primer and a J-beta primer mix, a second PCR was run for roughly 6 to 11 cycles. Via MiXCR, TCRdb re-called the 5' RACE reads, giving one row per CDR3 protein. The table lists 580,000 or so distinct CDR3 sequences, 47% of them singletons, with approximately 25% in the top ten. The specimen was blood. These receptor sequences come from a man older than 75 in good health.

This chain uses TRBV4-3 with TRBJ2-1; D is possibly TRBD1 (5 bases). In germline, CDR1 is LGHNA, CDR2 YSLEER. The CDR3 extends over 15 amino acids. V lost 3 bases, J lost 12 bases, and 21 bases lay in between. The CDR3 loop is CASSHRFGSTVGQFF. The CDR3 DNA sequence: TGCGCCAGCAGCCATCGATTCGGTTCGACAGTCGGGCAGTTCTTC.

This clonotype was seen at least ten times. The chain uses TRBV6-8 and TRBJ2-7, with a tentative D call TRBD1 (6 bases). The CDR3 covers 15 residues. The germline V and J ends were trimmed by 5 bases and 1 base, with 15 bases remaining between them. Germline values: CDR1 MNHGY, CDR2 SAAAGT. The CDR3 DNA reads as TGTGCCAGCAGTATCTTGGACAGCCAGTCCTACGAGCAGTACTTC. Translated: CASSILDSQSYEQYF.

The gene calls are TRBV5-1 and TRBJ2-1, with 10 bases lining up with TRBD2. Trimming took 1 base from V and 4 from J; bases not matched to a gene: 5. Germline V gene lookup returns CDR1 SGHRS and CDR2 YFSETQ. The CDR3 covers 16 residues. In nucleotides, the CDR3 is TGCGCCAGCAGCTTGACTAGCGGGACCCATTACAATGAGCAGTTCTTC. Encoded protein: CASSLTSGTHYNEQFF.

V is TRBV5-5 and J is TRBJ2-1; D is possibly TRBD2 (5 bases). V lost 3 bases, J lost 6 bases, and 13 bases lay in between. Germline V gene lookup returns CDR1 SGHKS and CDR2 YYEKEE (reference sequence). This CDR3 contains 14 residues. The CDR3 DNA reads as TGTGCCAGCAGCTCCCGGCCAGAGGGCAATGAGCAGTTCTTC. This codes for CASSSRPEGNEQFF.

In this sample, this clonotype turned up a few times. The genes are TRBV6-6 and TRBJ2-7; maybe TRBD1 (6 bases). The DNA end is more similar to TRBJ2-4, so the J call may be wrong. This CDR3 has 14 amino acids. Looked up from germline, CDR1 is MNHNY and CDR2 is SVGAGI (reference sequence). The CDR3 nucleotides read TGTGCCAGCATCTACAACAGGGCAGAAAACATTCAGTACTTC. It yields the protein CASIYNRAENIQYF.

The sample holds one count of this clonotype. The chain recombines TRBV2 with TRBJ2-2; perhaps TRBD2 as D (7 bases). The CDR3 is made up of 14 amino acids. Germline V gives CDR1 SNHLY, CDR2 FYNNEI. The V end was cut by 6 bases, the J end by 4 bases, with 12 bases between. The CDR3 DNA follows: TGTGCCAGCAGAACGGGGGGCGGCACCGGGGAGCTGTTTTTT. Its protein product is CASRTGGGTGELFF.

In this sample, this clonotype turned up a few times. The CDR3 region has the DNA TGTGCCAGCAGCAAAGAAGAGCGGGAGGAGGATACGCAGTATTTT. It translates to CASSKEEREEDTQYF. The rearrangement joins TRBV21-1 to TRBJ2-3; TRBD2 is taken as the D call from the table, unchecked against the DNA. TRBV21-1 is shown as a pseudogene. The CDR3 spans 15 residues.

CDR3 amino acids: CATSSLGGYTF. The CDR3 nucleotides are TGTGCCACCTCCTCGTTGGGCGGCTACACCTTC. The chain links TRBV24-1 to TRBJ1-2; D remains unclear. The CDR3 covers 11 residues. The V end was cut by 9 bases, the J end by 8 bases, with 12 bases between. The V gene's germline CDR1 is KGHDR and CDR2 SFDVKD.

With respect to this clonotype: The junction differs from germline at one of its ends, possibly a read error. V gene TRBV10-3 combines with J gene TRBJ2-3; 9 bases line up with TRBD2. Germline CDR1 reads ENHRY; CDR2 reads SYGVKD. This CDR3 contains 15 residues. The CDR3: CAIRDSGRTTDAQYF. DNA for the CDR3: TGTGCCATCAGGGATAGCGGGAGAACGACAGATGCGCAGTATTTT.

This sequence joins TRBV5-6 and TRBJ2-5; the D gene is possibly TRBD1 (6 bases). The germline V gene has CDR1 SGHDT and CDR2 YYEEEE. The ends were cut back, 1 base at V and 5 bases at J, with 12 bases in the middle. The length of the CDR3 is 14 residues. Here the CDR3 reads CASSLRAGEETQYF. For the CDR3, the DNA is TGTGCCAGCAGCTTGAGGGCAGGGGAGGAGACCCAGTACTTC.

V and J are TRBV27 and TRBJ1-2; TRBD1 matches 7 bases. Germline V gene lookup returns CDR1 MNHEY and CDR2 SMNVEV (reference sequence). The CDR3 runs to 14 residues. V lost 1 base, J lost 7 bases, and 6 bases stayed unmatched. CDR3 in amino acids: CASSLLVGGGGYTF. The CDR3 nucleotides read TGTGCCAGCAGTTTATTGGTAGGGGGCGGTGGCTACACCTTC.

CDR3: CASRGYMNTEAFF. CDR3 DNA: TGTGCCAGCAGAGGTTACATGAACACTGAAGCTTTCTTT. The chain combines TRBV2 with TRBJ1-1; D call uncertain. The germline V gene has CDR1 SNHLY and CDR2 FYNNEI. The germline V and J ends were trimmed by 6 bases and 0 bases, with 8 bases remaining between them. The CDR3 consists of 13 residues.

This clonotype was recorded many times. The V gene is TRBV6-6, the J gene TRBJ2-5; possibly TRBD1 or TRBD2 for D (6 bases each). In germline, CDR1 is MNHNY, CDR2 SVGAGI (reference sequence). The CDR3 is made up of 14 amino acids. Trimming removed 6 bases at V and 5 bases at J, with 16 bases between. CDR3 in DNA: TGTGCCAGCAGGGACCCCGGGGGCGTGGAGACCCAGTACTTC. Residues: CASRDPGGVETQYF.

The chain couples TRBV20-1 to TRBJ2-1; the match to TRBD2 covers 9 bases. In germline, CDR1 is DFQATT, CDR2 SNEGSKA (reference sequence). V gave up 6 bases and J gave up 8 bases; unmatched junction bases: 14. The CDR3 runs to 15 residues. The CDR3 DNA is TGCAGTGCCCTAAAGCGGGGGGCCCCTCGGGATGAGCAGTTCTTC. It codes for CSALKRGAPRDEQFF.

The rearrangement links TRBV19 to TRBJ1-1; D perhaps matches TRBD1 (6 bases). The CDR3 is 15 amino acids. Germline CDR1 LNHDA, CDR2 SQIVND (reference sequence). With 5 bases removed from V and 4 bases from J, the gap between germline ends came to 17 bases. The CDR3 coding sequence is TGTGCCAGTAGTCCTTGGGGGGGCGCAGGCACTGAAGCTTTCTTT. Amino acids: CASSPWGGAGTEAFF.

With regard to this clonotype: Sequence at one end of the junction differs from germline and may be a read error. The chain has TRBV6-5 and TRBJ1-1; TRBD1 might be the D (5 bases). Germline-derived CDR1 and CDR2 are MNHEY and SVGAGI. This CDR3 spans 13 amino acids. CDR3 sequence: CASARVSYTEAFF. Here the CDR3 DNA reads TGTGCCAGCGCCAGGGTGTCGTACACAGAAGCTTTCTTT.

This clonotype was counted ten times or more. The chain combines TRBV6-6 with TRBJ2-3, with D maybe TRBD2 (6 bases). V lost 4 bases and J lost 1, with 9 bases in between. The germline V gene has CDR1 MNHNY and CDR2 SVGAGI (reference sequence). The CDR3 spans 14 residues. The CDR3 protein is CASSSGEGTDTQYF. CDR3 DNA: TGTGCCAGCAGTTCCGGGGAGGGCACAGATACGCAGTATTTT.

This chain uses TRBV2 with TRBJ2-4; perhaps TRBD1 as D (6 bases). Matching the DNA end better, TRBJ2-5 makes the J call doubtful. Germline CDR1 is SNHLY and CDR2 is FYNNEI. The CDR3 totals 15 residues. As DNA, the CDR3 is TGTGCCAGCACCCTCACGAGGGGGACGGAAGAGACCCAGTACTTC. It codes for CASTLTRGTEETQYF.

The CDR3 sequence is CSAYRGNHNEQFF. DNA of the CDR3: TGCAGTGCTTACCGGGGCAACCACAATGAGCAGTTCTTC. This chain joins TRBV20-1 and TRBJ2-1; D possibly matches TRBD1 or TRBD2 (5 bases each). V lost 5 bases and J lost 5, with 13 bases in between. The CDR3 has 13 amino acids. Germline CDR1 reads DFQATT; CDR2 reads SNEGSKA (reference sequence).

The CDR3 DNA reads TGCAGCGTTGGAGAAAACAGGGCCTACAATGAGCAGTTCTTC. Translated, it gives CSVGENRAYNEQFF. The chain joins TRBV29-1 to TRBJ2-1; tentative D call: TRBD1 (6 bases). CDR3 length: 14 amino acids. Germline assignment: CDR1 SQVTM and CDR2 ANQGSEA. V was pared by 4 bases and J by 2 bases, with 12 bases between.

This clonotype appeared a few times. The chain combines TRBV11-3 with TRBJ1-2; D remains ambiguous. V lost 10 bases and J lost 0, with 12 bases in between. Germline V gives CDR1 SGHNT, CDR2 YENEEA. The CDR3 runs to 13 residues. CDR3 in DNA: TGTGCCACGGGAGACTATGCTAACTATGGCTACACCTTC. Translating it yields CATGDYANYGYTF.

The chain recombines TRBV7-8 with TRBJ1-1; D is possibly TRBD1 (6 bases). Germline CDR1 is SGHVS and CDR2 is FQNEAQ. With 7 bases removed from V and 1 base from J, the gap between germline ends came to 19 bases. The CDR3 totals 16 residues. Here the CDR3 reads CASILNRDVGNTEAFF. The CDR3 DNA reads TGTGCCAGCATACTTAACAGGGATGTCGGGAACACTGAAGCTTTCTTT.

CDR3 in DNA: TGTGCCAGCAGGACCTGGACAGGGGGACAGACCCAGTACTTC. It is translated as CASRTWTGGQTQYF. The chain uses TRBV7-6 and TRBJ2-5; TRBD1 aligns across 10 bases. This CDR3 is built from 14 residues. V dropped 6 bases and J dropped 6; count of bases not matched to a gene: 7. Germline CDR1 is SGHVS and CDR2 is FNYEAQ. Full variable domain (outside the CDR3, taken from reference TRBV7-6 and TRBJ2-5): GAGVSQSPRYKVTKRGQDVALRCDPISGHVSLYWYRQALGQGPEFLTYFNYEAQQDKSGLPNDRFSAERPEGSISTLTIQRTEQRDSAMYRCASRTWTGGQTQYFGPGTRLLVL.